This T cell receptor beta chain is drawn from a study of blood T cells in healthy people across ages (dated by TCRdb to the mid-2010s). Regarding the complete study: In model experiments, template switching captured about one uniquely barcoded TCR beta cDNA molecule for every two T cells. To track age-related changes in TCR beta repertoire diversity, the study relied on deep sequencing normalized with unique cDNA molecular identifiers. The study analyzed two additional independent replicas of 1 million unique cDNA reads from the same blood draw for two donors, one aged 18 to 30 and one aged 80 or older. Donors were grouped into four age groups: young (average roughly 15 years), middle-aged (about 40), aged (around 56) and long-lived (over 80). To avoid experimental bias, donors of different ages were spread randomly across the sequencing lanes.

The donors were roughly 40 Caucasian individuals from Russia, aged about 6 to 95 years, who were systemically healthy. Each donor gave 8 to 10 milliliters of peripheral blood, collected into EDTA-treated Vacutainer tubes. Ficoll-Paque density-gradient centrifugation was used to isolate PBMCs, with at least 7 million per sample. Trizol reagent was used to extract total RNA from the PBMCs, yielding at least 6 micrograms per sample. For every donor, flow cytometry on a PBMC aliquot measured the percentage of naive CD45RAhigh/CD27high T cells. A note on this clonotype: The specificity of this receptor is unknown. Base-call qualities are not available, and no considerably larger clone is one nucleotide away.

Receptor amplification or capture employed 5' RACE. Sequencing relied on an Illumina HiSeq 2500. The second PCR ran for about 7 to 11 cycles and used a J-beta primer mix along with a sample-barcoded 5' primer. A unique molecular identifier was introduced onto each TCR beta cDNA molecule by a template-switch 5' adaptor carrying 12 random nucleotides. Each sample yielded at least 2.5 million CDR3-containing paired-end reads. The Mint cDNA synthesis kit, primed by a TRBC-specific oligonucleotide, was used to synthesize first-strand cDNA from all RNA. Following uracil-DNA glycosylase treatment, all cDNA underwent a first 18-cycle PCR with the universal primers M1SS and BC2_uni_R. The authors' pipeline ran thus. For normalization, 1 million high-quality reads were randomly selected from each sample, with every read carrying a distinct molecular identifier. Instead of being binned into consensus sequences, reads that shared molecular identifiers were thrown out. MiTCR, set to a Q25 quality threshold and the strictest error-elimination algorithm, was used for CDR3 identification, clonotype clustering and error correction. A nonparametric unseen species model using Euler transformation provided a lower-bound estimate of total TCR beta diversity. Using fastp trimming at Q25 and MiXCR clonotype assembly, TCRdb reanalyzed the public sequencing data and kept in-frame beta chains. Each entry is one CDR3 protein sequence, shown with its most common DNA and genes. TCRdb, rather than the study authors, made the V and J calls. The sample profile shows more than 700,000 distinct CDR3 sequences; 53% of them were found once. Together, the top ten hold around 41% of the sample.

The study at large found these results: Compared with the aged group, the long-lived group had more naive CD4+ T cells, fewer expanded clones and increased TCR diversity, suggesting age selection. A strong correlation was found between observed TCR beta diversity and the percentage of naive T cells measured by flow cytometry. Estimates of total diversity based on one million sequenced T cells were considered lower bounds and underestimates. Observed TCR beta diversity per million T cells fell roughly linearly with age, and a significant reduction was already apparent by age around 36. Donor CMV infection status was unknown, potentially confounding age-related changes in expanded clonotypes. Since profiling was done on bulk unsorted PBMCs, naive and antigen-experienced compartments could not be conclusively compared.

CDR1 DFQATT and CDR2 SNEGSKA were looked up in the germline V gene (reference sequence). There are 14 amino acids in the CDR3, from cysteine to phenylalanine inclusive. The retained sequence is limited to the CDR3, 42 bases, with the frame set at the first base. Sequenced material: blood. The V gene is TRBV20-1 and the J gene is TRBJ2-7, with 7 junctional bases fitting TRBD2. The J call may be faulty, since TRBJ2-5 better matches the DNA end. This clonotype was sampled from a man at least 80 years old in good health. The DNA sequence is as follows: TGCAGTGCAACAAAAGGCGGGGGAGGAGAGACCCAGTACTTC. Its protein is CSATKGGGGETQYF.